These 28 T cell receptor beta chains were sequenced from one sample in a study of human T cells and chemical hapten exposure. The time point was: patch test 1, 2 weeks after DPC sensitization. Documented treatment: therapeutic diphenylcyclopropenone sensitization with weekly scalp DPC. TCRdb independently ran MiXCR on the RACE reads; one entry per CDR3 protein. The sample lists 75,000 to 100,000 distinct CDR3 sequences; over 9.5% were seen once. The material was whole blood, obtained in connection with sensitization to the hapten diphenylcyclopropenone (DPC). Source of these receptors: a woman between 55 and 75 years old with alopecia areata. Some clones in this sample may be carry-over from other donors' samples.

This clonotype has a count of ten or more. The V gene is TRBV7-2, the J gene TRBJ2-5; the D is unclear. Trimming cost V 3 bases and J 0 bases, with 11 bases left between them. Germline CDR1 reads SGHTA; CDR2 reads FQGNSA. The CDR3 loop spans 15 amino acids. CDR3 residues: CASSFRPTDQETQYF. The CDR3 DNA follows: TGTGCCAGCAGCTTCCGGCCGACGGACCAAGAGACCCAGTACTTC. The full variable domain, with the rest looked up from reference TRBV7-2 and TRBJ2-5, is GAGVSQSPSNKVTEKGKDVELRCDPISGHTALYWYRQSLGQGLEFLIYFQGNSAPDKSGLPSDRFSAERTGGSVSTLTIQRTQQEDSAVYLCASSFRPTDQETQYFGPGTRLLVL.

The chain is built from TRBV29-1 and TRBJ2-5; D is tentatively TRBD1 or TRBD2 (5 bases each). Germline lookup yields CDR1 SQVTM and CDR2 ANQGSEA. V was shortened by 6 bases and J by 3 bases, with 14 bases between the two germline ends. This CDR3 spans 13 amino acids. The CDR3 DNA sequence: TGCAGCGTCGCTCGGGGCTCAGAAGAGACCCAGTACTTC. It translates to CSVARGSEETQYF. The whole variable domain, filled in from reference TRBV29-1 and TRBJ2-5, reads SAVISQKPSRDICQRGTSLTIQCQVDSQVTMMFWYRQQPGQSLTLIATANQGSEATYESGFVIDKFPISRPNLTFSTLTVSNMSPEDSSIYLCSVARGSEETQYFGPGTRLLVL.

This clonotype was seen ten or more times. The chain couples TRBV6-1 to TRBJ2-3; 7 positions match TRBD1. The J segment lost 5 bases and the V segment lost 2 bases, leaving 7 bases of the junction unmatched. The CDR3 covers 15 residues. Germline CDR1 MNHNS, CDR2 SASEGT. Written as DNA, the CDR3 is TGTGCCAGCAGTGAACCAGGGACAGTCGGAGATACGCAGTATTTT. It is translated as CASSEPGTVGDTQYF.

This chain connects TRBV29-1 to TRBJ1-1; D gene uncertain. The CDR3 is 15 residues long. Germline values: CDR1 SQVTM, CDR2 ANQGSEA. Deletions cut 6 bases from V and 5 bases from J, with 22 bases between. CDR3 sequence: CSVGPGRLIRTEAFF. The DNA for the CDR3 is TGCAGCGTGGGTCCGGGCCGTCTTATCCGGACTGAAGCTTTCTTT.

This clonotype was observed a handful of times. The rearrangement uses TRBV18 and TRBJ1-1; no clear D. Trimming cost V 1 base and J 0 bases, with 3 bases left between them. From germline, CDR1 is KGHSH and CDR2 LQKENI. There are 13 residues in the CDR3. CDR3 sequence: CASSPRMNTEAFF. DNA for the CDR3: TGTGCCAGCTCACCACGGATGAACACTGAAGCTTTCTTT.

This clonotype appeared a few times. This chain connects TRBV5-1 to TRBJ2-4; the D is unclear. V was trimmed by 3 bases and J by 2 bases, leaving 12 bases between them. In germline, CDR1 is SGHRS, CDR2 YFSETQ. The CDR3 spans 15 residues. The CDR3 DNA follows: TGCGCCAGCAGCTGGTTCCCGGAAACCAAAAACATTCAGTACTTC. Its translation: CASSWFPETKNIQYF.

To note about this clonotype: With a much larger clone just one base away, this may be a read error. The chain carries TRBV20-1 and TRBJ2-1; TRBD2 matches 7 bases. With 5 bases clipped from V and 3 bases from J, the junction kept 13 bases outside the gene matches. The CDR3 length is 16 residues. Germline CDR1 and CDR2: DFQATT and SNEGSKA (reference sequence). The CDR3 spells CSAGPESAGDYNEQFF. The CDR3 DNA sequence: TGCAGTGCTGGCCCCGAGTCGGCGGGGGACTACAATGAGCAGTTCTTC.

This clonotype was counted between two and nine times. The chain combines TRBV20-1 with TRBJ1-1, with unresolved D. This CDR3 is 13 amino acids long. CDR1 DFQATT and CDR2 SNEGSKA come from the germline V gene (reference sequence). The ends were cut back, 0 bases at V and 0 bases at J, with 5 bases in the middle. CDR3 in amino acids: CSARDLLNTEAFF. The CDR3 DNA follows: TGCAGTGCTAGAGATCTCCTGAACACTGAAGCTTTCTTT.

This clonotype was seen a few times. Written as DNA, the CDR3 is TGTGCCAGCAGCTTTCCTAGGACAGGGGTCTATGGCTACACCTTC. Translating it yields CASSFPRTGVYGYTF. This chain links TRBV5-6 with TRBJ1-2, with TRBD1 matching over 9 bases. CDR1 is SGHDT, CDR2 YYEEEE, per germline. V trimming: 2 bases; J trimming: 4 bases; junction bases outside the gene matches: 6. CDR3 length equals 15 residues.

This clonotype was observed many times. The chain employs TRBV7-9 and TRBJ2-2; D may be TRBD1 or TRBD2 (5 bases each). This CDR3 comprises 14 residues. The germline gives CDR1 SEHNR, CDR2 FQNEAQ (reference sequence). The V end was cut by 8 bases, the J end by 2 bases, with 12 bases between. CDR3 protein: CASGRDVNTGELFF. The CDR3 DNA follows: TGTGCCAGCGGCCGGGACGTCAACACCGGGGAGCTGTTTTTT.

There are many counts of this clonotype. The chain links TRBV6-2 or TRBV6-3 to TRBJ1-5; no firm D call. The CDR3 runs 13 residues. The germline V and J ends were trimmed by 2 bases and 0 bases, with 2 bases remaining between them. Germline CDR1 is MNHEY and CDR2 is SVGEGT. This CDR3 is CASSYHSNQPQHF. The CDR3 nucleotides are TGTGCCAGCAGTTACCATAGCAATCAGCCCCAGCATTTT.

Ten or more counts support this clonotype. The V gene is TRBV12-3 or TRBV12-4, the J gene TRBJ2-1; 7 bases line up with TRBD2. The CDR3 has 12 amino acids. V lost 4 bases to trimming and J lost 9 bases; unmatched junction nucleotides: 3. CDR3 nucleotides: TGTGCCAGCAGTTATGGCGGGGGTGAGCAGTTCTTC. This codes for CASSYGGGEQFF.

This clonotype occurred many times. The rearrangement links TRBV7-9 to TRBJ1-4; D gene ambiguous. CDR1 is SEHNR and CDR2 is FQNEAQ in the germline V gene (reference sequence). The CDR3 is 13 amino acids. The CDR3 region is CALPGTTNEKLFF. CDR3 DNA: TGTGCACTCCCCGGTACAACTAATGAAAAACTGTTTTTT.

The table lists this clonotype with many counts. The V gene is TRBV11-2, the J gene TRBJ2-3; unclear D gene. Trimming cost V 7 bases and J 7 bases, with 12 bases left between them. The length of the CDR3 is 12 residues. Germline V gives CDR1 SGHAT, CDR2 FQNNGV. The CDR3 reads CASTEGRNTQYF. CDR3 nucleotides: TGTGCCAGCACCGAAGGGCGGAATACGCAGTATTTT. Using reference TRBV11-2 and TRBJ2-3 for the parts outside the CDR3, the full variable domain is EAGVAQSPRYKIIEKRQSVAFWCNPISGHATLYWYQQILGQGPKLLIQFQNNGVVDDSQLPKDRFSAERLKGVDSTLKIQPAKLEDSAVYLCASTEGRNTQYFGPGTRLTVL.

As for this clonotype: The junction and the germline gene differ at one end; a read error may be behind it. The chain has TRBV6-5 and TRBJ2-1; TRBD2 aligns across 12 bases. CDR1 is MNHEY and CDR2 is SVGAGI in the germline V gene. The CDR3 spans 20 residues. The DNA of the CDR3 is TGTGCCAACAGTGCCGACCCCGGACTAGCGGGGAAGTATAACTACAATGAGCAGTTCTTC. Translated, it gives CANSADPGLAGKYNYNEQFF.

This clonotype qualifies as medium-sized. This chain joins TRBV19 and TRBJ1-2; D gene unclear. Germline CDR1 and CDR2: LNHDA and SQIVND (reference sequence). This CDR3 has 15 residues. The V and J ends lost 6 bases and 7 bases respectively, with 21 bases between them. This CDR3 reads CASRYAAGPLFGYTF. CDR3 sequence (DNA): TGTGCCAGTAGATATGCGGCCGGACCTCTTTTTGGCTACACCTTC.

V gene TRBV6-2 or TRBV6-3 combines with J gene TRBJ2-2; TRBD1 is a possible D gene (6 bases). Germline CDR1 MNHEY, CDR2 SVGEGT. The CDR3 sequence is 16 residues long. The germline V and J ends were trimmed by 0 bases and 1 base, with 9 bases remaining between them. The CDR3 DNA sequence: TGTGCCAGCAGTTACTCGGGGGCAAGGAACACCGGGGAGCTGTTTTTT. Translating it yields CASSYSGARNTGELFF.

This clonotype was counted many times. The V gene is TRBV4-1, the J gene TRBJ1-1, with D perhaps TRBD1 (6 bases). This CDR3 region has 16 residues. The V and J ends lost 0 bases and 1 base respectively, with 12 bases between them. The V gene's germline CDR1 is MGHRA and CDR2 YSYEKL. In DNA form, the CDR3 reads TGCGCCAGCAGCCAAGACCTCAGGGGCCCGAACACTGAAGCTTTCTTT. This codes for CASSQDLRGPNTEAFF.

This clonotype was recorded a few times. The chain links TRBV6-1 to TRBJ1-6; D gene unclear. CDR3 length: 18 residues. V was shortened by 3 bases and J by 4 bases, with 19 bases between the two germline ends. Germline assignment: CDR1 MNHNS and CDR2 SASEGT. Written as DNA, the CDR3 is TGTGCCAGCAGTGAGGAGGATTGGTATGGTGGATATAATTCACCCCTCCACTTT. Translation gives CASSEEDWYGGYNSPLHF.

Many counts were recorded for this clonotype. The chain couples TRBV11-2 to TRBJ2-3, with 9 nucleotides matching TRBD2. CDR1 is SGHAT, CDR2 FQNNGV, per germline. The CDR3 has 14 amino acids. The V segment lost 2 bases and the J segment 7 bases; nucleotides outside the gene matches: 4. The CDR3 loop reads CASSLSGGMYTQYF. DNA for the CDR3: TGTGCCAGCAGCTTAAGCGGGGGGATGTATACGCAGTATTTT.

At least ten counts were recorded for this clonotype. The chain is built from TRBV29-1 and TRBJ2-1; a weak D match, TRBD1 (6 bases). This CDR3 has 15 residues. Trimming removed 5 bases from V and 0 bases from J, with 14 bases in between. Germline CDR1 is SQVTM and CDR2 is ANQGSEA. The CDR3 loop reads CSVSDRSSSYNEQFF. The CDR3 DNA reads as TGCAGCGTTTCAGACAGGTCCAGCTCCTACAATGAGCAGTTCTTC.

The sample holds many counts of this clonotype. The chain is built from TRBV2 and TRBJ2-1, with 8 bases identical to TRBD1. The CDR3 extends over 14 amino acids. Losses at the gene ends were 7 bases for V and 10 bases for J; bases not matched to a gene: 12. Germline CDR1 and CDR2: SNHLY and FYNNEI. CDR3 sequence: CASIADRGGGEQFF. As DNA, the CDR3 is TGTGCCAGCATAGCCGACAGGGGCGGCGGCGAGCAGTTCTTC.

This clonotype was recorded at least ten times. The chain combines TRBV6-5 with TRBJ2-7; 7 nucleotides match TRBD1. V was clipped by 0 bases and J by 3 bases; unmatched bases: 5. The length of the CDR3 is 15 residues. From germline, CDR1 is MNHEY and CDR2 SVGAGI. The CDR3 reads CASSYSRGLNYEQYF. As DNA, the CDR3 is TGTGCCAGCAGTTACTCGAGGGGGCTAAACTACGAGCAGTACTTC.

The chain links TRBV29-1 to TRBJ2-1, with D possibly TRBD1 on 5 matching bases. There are 13 residues in the CDR3. V lost 7 bases and J lost 4, with 14 bases in between. Germline-derived CDR1 and CDR2 are SQVTM and ANQGSEA. The CDR3 sequence: CSDMTELYNEQFF. DNA of the CDR3: TGCAGCGACATGACAGAGCTGTACAATGAGCAGTTCTTC.

The genes are TRBV20-1 and TRBJ2-3, with 11 positions matching TRBD2. V gave up 5 bases and J gave up 3 bases; unmatched junction bases: 13. Looked up from germline, CDR1 is DFQATT and CDR2 is SNEGSKA (reference sequence). The CDR3 consists of 17 residues. CDR3 sequence reads: CSAHPPPGLAATDTQYF. The CDR3 DNA reads TGCAGTGCTCACCCTCCTCCGGGACTAGCGGCTACAGATACGCAGTATTTT.

This clonotype showed up just a few times. The chain uses TRBV20-1 and TRBJ2-7; TRBD2 aligns across 7 bases. Germline V lookup: CDR1 DFQATT, CDR2 SNEGSKA (reference sequence). This CDR3 is built from 13 residues. The V gene end was trimmed by 3 bases and the J gene end by 3 bases; junction bases not matched to a gene: 5. The chain's CDR3 is CSASVAGVYEQYF. The CDR3 DNA reads TGCAGTGCTAGTGTTGCGGGGGTCTACGAGCAGTACTTC.

Ten or more counts support this clonotype. The rearrangement uses TRBV7-2 and TRBJ1-5, with D hard to call. In germline, CDR1 is SGHTA, CDR2 FQGNSA. The CDR3 has 13 residues. V lost 1 base and J lost 6, with 7 bases in between. CDR3 bases: TGTGCCAGCAGCTTAGATCTCGGTCAGCCCCAGCATTTT. It translates to CASSLDLGQPQHF.

J is TRBJ2-7 and V is TRBV11-2; 8 positions match TRBD1. The V segment lost 0 bases and the J segment 7 bases; nucleotides outside the gene matches: 8. The CDR3 consists of 15 residues. CDR1 SGHAT and CDR2 FQNNGV come from the germline V gene. The CDR3 DNA reads TGTGCCAGCAGCTTAGAAGGGACAGGAGCAGTGGAGCAGTACTTC. Protein: CASSLEGTGAVEQYF.